These T cell receptor beta chains were read from a single sample in a study of CD8+ T cells in alopecia areata. The assay was immunoSEQ multiplex PCR, and TCRdb's table has in-frame clones only and misses some. The data hold about 120,000 clones, with approximately 53% observed a single time. This specimen was CD4+ T cells sorted from blood, taken at week 4, from a patient treated with tofacitinib. These receptors were taken from a human donor with alopecia areata. Both conserved end residues are part of each CDR3. Each record gives: clone size, V gene, D gene, J gene, CDR3 DNA, CDR3 protein. A D gene is named only where the DNA matches it firmly. Clone size is shown for a subset of rows, as once, few, many or a class of expanded clone.

size: .; V: TRBV6-5; D: TRBD1; J: TRBJ1-4; DNA: TGTGCCAGCAGTTACCGACAGGGAGAGGACAAACTGTTTTTT; CDR3: CASSYRQGEDKLFF
size: .; V: TRBV25-1; D: TRBD2; J: TRBJ2-1; DNA: TGTGCCAGCAGTGATCCACTAGCGGGGGGATACAATGAGCAGTTCTTC; CDR3: CASSDPLAGGYNEQFF
size: many; V: TRBV10-3; D: .; J: TRBJ2-3; DNA: TGTGCCACCTGGGACCCCACAGATACGCAGTATTTT; CDR3: CATWDPTDTQYF
size: .; V: TRBV5-1; D: TRBD2; J: TRBJ2-2; DNA: TGCGCCAGCAGCTTGTCGGCAACGGGAGGGGCCGGGGAGCTGTTTTTT; CDR3: CASSLSATGGAGELFF
size: .; V: TRBV5-1; D: .; J: TRBJ2-3; DNA: TGCGCCAGCAGCTTGGACACAGATACGCAGTATTTT; CDR3: CASSLDTDTQYF
size: .; V: TRBV25-1; D: .; J: TRBJ2-5; DNA: TGTGCCAGCGGCTACTACGGGCCGTTATCCGGGGAGACCCAGTACTTC; CDR3: CASGYYGPLSGETQYF
size: .; V: TRBV5-1; D: .; J: TRBJ2-1; DNA: TGCGCCAGCAGCTTGGCGTCCCCGGGACTGTTAAACAATGAGCAGTTCTTC; CDR3: CASSLASPGLLNNEQFF
size: .; V: TRBV30; D: .; J: TRBJ1-1; DNA: TGTGCCTGGAGTCCGAGGCGGAACACTGAAGCTTTCTTT; CDR3: CAWSPRRNTEAFF
size: .; V: TRBV2; D: TRBD1; J: TRBJ2-6; DNA: TGTGCCAGCGGGACAGGGGGCTTCTCTGGGGCCAACGTCCTGACTTTC; CDR3: CASGTGGFSGANVLTF
size: .; V: TRBV12-5; D: .; J: TRBJ2-2; DNA: TGTGCTAGTGCCACAATCATGGGACAGAACACCGGGGAGCTGTTTTTT; CDR3: CASATIMGQNTGELFF
size: .; V: TRBV6-5; D: .; J: TRBJ2-5; DNA: TGTGCCAGCAGCTCCACAGGGTTGGTTGAGACCCAGTACTTC; CDR3: CASSSTGLVETQYF
size: .; V: TRBV5-1; D: .; J: TRBJ1-1; DNA: TGCGCCAGTGGTTCTAACACTGAAGCTTTCTTT; CDR3: CASGSNTEAFF
size: .; V: TRBV30; D: .; J: TRBJ2-3; DNA: TGTGCCTGGGGCCAAGGCTTACAGATAGGGCAGTATTTT; CDR3: CAWGQGLQIGQYF
size: .; V: TRBV6-1; D: .; J: TRBJ2-5; DNA: TGTGCCAGCCTCACCTCGACAGCAGGCCAAGAGACCCAGTACTTC; CDR3: CASLTSTAGQETQYF
size: few; V: TRBV29-1; D: TRBD1; J: TRBJ1-1; DNA: TGCAGCGTCGGACAGGGGAACACTGAAGCTTTCTTT; CDR3: CSVGQGNTEAFF
size: .; V: TRBV19; D: TRBD2; J: TRBJ2-7; DNA: TGTGCCAGTAGTATTGCTAGCGGGAGTCATTACGAGCAGTACTTC; CDR3: CASSIASGSHYEQYF
size: .; V: TRBV20-1; D: .; J: TRBJ2-1; DNA: TGCAGTGCTCGGGTGGGTCAGCAGTTCTTC; CDR3: CSARVGQQFF
size: .; V: TRBV29-1; D: .; J: TRBJ1-2; DNA: TGCAGCGGAGACCGAGGCTACACCTTC; CDR3: CSGDRGYTF
size: few; V: TRBV5-6; D: .; J: TRBJ2-5; DNA: TGTGCCAGCAGCTTCCAAGAGACCCAGTACTTC; CDR3: CASSFQETQYF